This entry describes one TCR beta chain. Its antigen is unknown. Each sample yielded at least 5 micrograms of PBMC total RNA. The data were obtained in a study of blood T cells in healthy people across ages. The use of a sample-barcoded 5' primer and a J-beta primer mix characterized a second PCR of about 7 to 12 cycles. From the 5' RACE reads, TCRdb called clonotypes with MiXCR, one entry per CDR3 protein. The sample yields approximately 400,000 distinct CDR3 sequences, roughly half seen once. The study, taken as a whole, reports: Estimated diversity across one million T cells was deemed an underestimate.

Sample: blood. This receptor was taken from a man in his fifties or sixties in good health.

In DNA, the CDR3 is TGCAGTGCTAGAGATGTTCAGGGAGGGGGGAACACTGAAGCTTTCTTT. This encodes CSARDVQGGGNTEAFF. The chain recombines TRBV20-1 with TRBJ1-1; D may be TRBD1 (6 bases). CDR1 and CDR2 from the germline V gene are DFQATT and SNEGSKA (reference sequence). The CDR3 consists of 16 residues. The V gene lost 0 bases and the J gene lost 1 base, with 15 bases spanning the gap.